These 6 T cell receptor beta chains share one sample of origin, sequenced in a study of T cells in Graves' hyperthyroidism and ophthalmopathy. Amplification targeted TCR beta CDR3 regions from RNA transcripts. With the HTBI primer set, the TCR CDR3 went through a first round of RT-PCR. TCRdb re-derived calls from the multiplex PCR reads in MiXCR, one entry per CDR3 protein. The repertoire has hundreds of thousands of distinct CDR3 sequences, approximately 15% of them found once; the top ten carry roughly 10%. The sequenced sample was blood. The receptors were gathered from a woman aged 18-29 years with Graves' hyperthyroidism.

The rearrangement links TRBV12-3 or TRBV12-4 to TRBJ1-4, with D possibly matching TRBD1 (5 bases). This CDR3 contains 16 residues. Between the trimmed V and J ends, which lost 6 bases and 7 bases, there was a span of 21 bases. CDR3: CASSRNNGDAVEKLFF. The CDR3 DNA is TGTGCCAGCAGCCGCAACAATGGGGACGCGGTTGAAAAACTGTTTTTT.

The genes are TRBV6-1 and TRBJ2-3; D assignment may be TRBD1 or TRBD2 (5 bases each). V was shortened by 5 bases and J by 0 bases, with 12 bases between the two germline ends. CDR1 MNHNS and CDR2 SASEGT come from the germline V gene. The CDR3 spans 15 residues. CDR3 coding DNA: TGTGCCAGCAGTCCGGAGGCAGGGAGCACAGATACGCAGTATTTT. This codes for CASSPEAGSTDTQYF.

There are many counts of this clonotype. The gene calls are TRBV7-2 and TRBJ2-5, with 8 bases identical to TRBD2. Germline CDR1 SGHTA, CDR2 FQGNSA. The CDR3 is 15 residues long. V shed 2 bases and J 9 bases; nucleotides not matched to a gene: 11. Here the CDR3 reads CASSLFREGQRAQYF. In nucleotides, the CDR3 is TGTGCCAGCAGCTTATTCCGGGAGGGCCAAAGGGCCCAGTACTTC.

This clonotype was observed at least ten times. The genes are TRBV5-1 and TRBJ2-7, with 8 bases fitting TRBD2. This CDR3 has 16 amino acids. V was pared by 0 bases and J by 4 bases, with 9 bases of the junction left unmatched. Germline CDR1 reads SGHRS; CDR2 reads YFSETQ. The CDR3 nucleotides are TGCGCCAGCAGCTTGGCCCTCGGGAGGGAAGAATACGAGCAGTACTTC. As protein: CASSLALGREEYEQYF.

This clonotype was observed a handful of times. The CDR3 loop is CASSTIWQAGELFF. The CDR3 coding sequence is TGTGCCAGTAGTACAATTTGGCAGGCCGGGGAGCTGTTTTTT. The chain employs TRBV19 and TRBJ2-2, with unresolved D. The length of the CDR3 is 14 residues. Trimming cost V 4 bases and J 6 bases, with 12 bases left between them. Germline V gene lookup returns CDR1 LNHDA and CDR2 SQIVND (reference sequence).

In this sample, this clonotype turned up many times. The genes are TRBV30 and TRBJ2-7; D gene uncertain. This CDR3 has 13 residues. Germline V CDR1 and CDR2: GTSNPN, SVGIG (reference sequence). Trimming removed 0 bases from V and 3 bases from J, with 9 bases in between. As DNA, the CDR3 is TGTGCCTGGAGTGTACGAACCTACTACGAGCAGTACTTC. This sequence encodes CAWSVRTYYEQYF.